A few counts support the clone carrying this T cell receptor (beta chain). The antigen is unknown. Genomic DNA templated the TCR beta VDJ and CDR3 profiling. TCRdb ran MiXCR on the reads and lists one entry per CDR3 protein. The data hold about 220,000 distinct CDR3 sequences, with roughly 33% observed a single time. The data derive from a study of CD8+CD57+ T cells in acquired aplastic anemia. Whole-study context: The DNA of sorted CD4+ and CD8+ cells averaged roughly 3.2 ug. Healthy donors had, on average, about 10.8 million reads for their CD4+ cells. Study-level results: Any difference that existed in CD8+ Simpson's diversity between patients and controls was not significant.

Germline CDR1 reads SGHTA; CDR2 reads FQGNSA. The length of the CDR3 is 15 residues. Trimming left V 3 bases short and J 0 bases short, with 9 bases between. The chain couples TRBV7-2 to TRBJ1-3; D remains ambiguous. The TCR was taken from a human donor in good health, serving as a control. The sample comprised sorted CD4+, CD8+, or CD8+CD57+ T cells (not recorded which) from PBMCs. The CDR3 reads CASSFSASSGNTIYF. The CDR3 DNA reads as TGTGCCAGCAGCTTCTCTGCGAGCTCTGGAAACACCATATATTTT.